This T cell receptor beta chain was captured by sequencing in a study of blood T cells in healthy people across ages. Study-wide results and caveats: When one million T cells were used, diversity estimates were thought to be underestimates. Higher diversity, along with more naive CD4+ cells, distinguished long-lived donors from aged donors.

The use of a sample-barcoded 5' primer and a J-beta primer mix characterized a second PCR of roughly 7 to 12 cycles. TCRdb called the 5' RACE reads again in MiXCR, with one record for every CDR3 protein. Counted here are under 2,000,000 distinct CDR3 sequences, around 50% occurring once; the ten biggest clones make up roughly 2.1%. Concerning this clonotype itself: What it recognizes is unknown.

The CDR3 consists of 14 residues. The TCR was taken from a woman in her 40s in good health. The material sequenced was blood. The chain combines TRBV21-1 with TRBJ2-1; the DNA was not compared with TRBD2, the D call given in the table. TRBV21-1 is marked as a pseudogene. Here the CDR3 reads CASSGLALSETQFF. CDR3 nucleotide sequence: TGTGCCAGCAGTGGGCTAGCGTTAAGCGAGACCCAGTTCTTC.